Each of the 20 T cell receptor beta chains below was sequenced from the same sample in a study of T-cell reconstitution after alpha-beta-depleted transplantation in children. The authors prepared the TCRbeta library with unique molecular identifiers. TCRdb re-called the PCR reads with MiXCR, one entry per CDR3 protein. The table shows 90,000 to 100,000 distinct CDR3 sequences, with 20% to 30% occurring only once. Sample: PBMCs, taken before TCRalphabeta/CD19-depleted stem cell transplant. Every receptor here comes from a boy between 2 and 10 years old with acute lymphoblastic leukemia, due to receive a stem cell transplant.

This clonotype was picked up many times. The CDR3 region has the DNA TGCGCCAGCAGCTTGGGACAGGGGTCTTACAATGAGCAGTTCTTC. This encodes CASSLGQGSYNEQFF. J is TRBJ2-1 and V is TRBV5-1; 8 positions agree with TRBD1. With V trimmed by 0 bases and J by 4 bases, 3 bases remained unmatched. The CDR3 is 15 amino acids. Germline CDR1 reads SGHRS; CDR2 reads YFSETQ.

This clonotype was seen many times. V and J are TRBV29-1 and TRBJ2-4; D call uncertain. The CDR3 runs 11 residues. Germline loops: CDR1 SQVTM, CDR2 ANQGSEA. V lost 7 bases to trimming and J lost 0 bases, with 4 bases between them. The CDR3, as DNA: TGCAGCGCCAGAGCCAAAAACATTCAGTACTTC. Translated, it gives CSARAKNIQYF. The complete variable domain, with remaining parts taken from reference TRBV29-1 and TRBJ2-4, reads SAVISQKPSRDICQRGTSLTIQCQVDSQVTMMFWYRQQPGQSLTLIATANQGSEATYESGFVIDKFPISRPNLTFSTLTVSNMSPEDSSIYLCSARAKNIQYFGAGTRLSVL.

The CDR3 sequence is CSAPQASPAGDEQFF. In DNA form, the CDR3 reads TGCAGTGCCCCCCAAGCGAGCCCAGCAGGCGATGAGCAGTTCTTC. The J gene is TRBJ2-1, the V gene TRBV20-1, with unresolved D. V was pared by 6 bases and J by 8 bases, with 23 bases between. The CDR3 has 15 residues. Looked up from germline, CDR1 is DFQATT and CDR2 is SNEGSKA (reference sequence).

V is TRBV24-1 and J is TRBJ2-1, with TRBD2 matching over 9 bases. Germline lookup yields CDR1 KGHDR and CDR2 SFDVKD. This CDR3 is built from 15 residues. V lost 1 base to trimming and J lost 7 bases; unmatched junction nucleotides: 4. The CDR3 nucleotides read TGTGCCACCAGTGATTTTGGTAGCGGGAGTAATGAGCAGTTCTTC. Its protein is CATSDFGSGSNEQFF.

The rearrangement joins TRBV6-5 to TRBJ2-7, with D possibly being TRBD1 (6 bases). CDR3 length equals 12 residues. V lost 5 bases and J lost 4, with 9 bases in between. The germline V gene encodes CDR1 MNHEY and CDR2 SVGAGI. The CDR3 nucleotides are TGTGCCAGCAGTGACAGGAAATACGAGCAGTACTTC. Protein: CASSDRKYEQYF.

This sequence joins TRBV7-9 and TRBJ1-2, with 8 bases identical to TRBD1. Germline loops: CDR1 SEHNR, CDR2 FQNEAQ (reference sequence). The V gene end was trimmed by 5 bases and the J gene end by 6 bases; junction bases not matched to a gene: 5. The CDR3 extends over 13 amino acids. Written as DNA, the CDR3 is TGTGCCAGCAGCCGACAGGGGCCCGATGGCTACACCTTC. This translates into CASSRQGPDGYTF.

The chain couples TRBV20-1 to TRBJ1-5; no clear D. There are 14 residues in the CDR3. Germline CDR1 DFQATT, CDR2 SNEGSKA (reference sequence). V lost 7 bases and J lost 6, with 19 bases in between. CDR3 in DNA: TGCAGTGTTCCAGCCCGGGGATTAGGTCAGCCCCAGCATTTT. Protein sequence: CSVPARGLGQPQHF.

This clonotype was recorded at least ten times. The J gene is TRBJ1-2, the V gene TRBV10-3; a weak D match, TRBD1 (5 bases). The CDR3 length is 14 residues. Germline-derived CDR1 and CDR2 are ENHRY and SYGVKD. The V end lost 10 bases, the J end lost 7 bases, and 22 bases lay between the germline ends. The CDR3 sequence: CATTYAGTDVGYTF. CDR3 DNA: TGTGCCACAACCTACGCTGGGACGGACGTTGGCTACACCTTC.

A few counts support this clonotype. The chain couples TRBV4-2 to TRBJ2-2; D is uncertain. The CDR3 is 15 residues long. V lost 0 bases and J 1 base, leaving 6 bases between the germline ends. Germline V gene lookup returns CDR1 LGHNA and CDR2 YNFKEQ. The CDR3 spells CASSQDQLNTGELFF. CDR3 coding DNA: TGTGCCAGCAGCCAAGATCAGCTGAACACCGGGGAGCTGTTTTTT.

CDR3 nucleotide sequence: TGTGCCAGCAGTTCCCAGGGGGCTGGAGAAAAACTGTTTTTT. Translating gives CASSSQGAGEKLFF. V and J are TRBV12-3 or TRBV12-4 and TRBJ1-4; 8 nucleotides align to TRBD1. With 4 bases clipped from V and 8 bases from J, the junction kept 6 bases outside the gene matches. The CDR3 length is 14 residues.

V and J are TRBV4-1 and TRBJ1-1; D unclear. The CDR3 length is 15 residues. Germline values: CDR1 MGHRA, CDR2 YSYEKL. V was shortened by 3 bases and J by 4 bases, with 15 bases between the two germline ends. This CDR3 reads CASSHDGWGGTEAFF. DNA for the CDR3: TGCGCCAGCAGCCATGATGGTTGGGGAGGCACTGAAGCTTTCTTT.

V gene TRBV9 combines with J gene TRBJ2-2; possible D gene TRBD2, 5 bases. The CDR3 loop spans 15 amino acids. With 0 bases removed from V and 6 bases from J, the gap between germline ends came to 12 bases. The germline gives CDR1 SGDLS, CDR2 YYNGEE. The CDR3 reads CASSVESSRAGELFF. CDR3 in DNA: TGTGCCAGCAGCGTAGAGTCTAGCAGAGCCGGGGAGCTGTTTTTT.

This clonotype was seen many times. This rearrangement joins TRBV5-1 to TRBJ2-1; D uncertain. The CDR3 sequence is 12 residues long. Trimming took 1 base from V and 7 from J, leaving 6 bases between them. Germline CDR1 reads SGHRS; CDR2 reads YFSETQ. Here the CDR3 reads CASSLNTNEQFF. The CDR3 coding sequence is TGCGCCAGCAGCTTGAACACGAATGAGCAGTTCTTC.

V usage is TRBV27 and J usage is TRBJ2-7; D uncertain. Trimming cost V 8 bases and J 3 bases, with 5 bases left between them. The CDR3 sequence is 10 residues long. Germline V gene data show CDR1 as MNHEY and CDR2 as SMNVEV (reference sequence). CDR3 sequence reads: CASGLYEQYF. Written as DNA, the CDR3 is TGTGCCAGCGGGCTCTACGAGCAGTACTTC.

This clonotype showed up many times. This chain uses TRBV5-1 with TRBJ2-3; D may be TRBD1 (5 bases). Per the germline V gene, CDR1 is SGHRS and CDR2 is YFSETQ. CDR3 size: 14 residues. With 2 bases removed from V and 1 base from J, the gap between germline ends came to 8 bases. CDR3 sequence: CASSFTTGTDTQYF. CDR3 bases: TGCGCCAGCAGCTTCACGACAGGCACAGATACGCAGTATTTT.

This clonotype was counted many times. CDR3 loop: CATSRGVGRGQNEQYF. CDR3 bases: TGTGCCACCAGCAGAGGAGTTGGGAGGGGGCAGAACGAGCAGTACTTC. The gene calls are TRBV15 and TRBJ2-7, with D perhaps assigned TRBD1 or TRBD2 (7 bases each). There are 16 residues in the CDR3. The V gene's germline CDR1 is LNHNV and CDR2 YYDKDF (reference sequence). Trimming left V 1 base short and J 5 bases short, with 18 bases between. The whole variable domain, remainder taken from reference TRBV15 and TRBJ2-7, is DAMVIQNPRYQVTQFGKPVTLSCSQTLNHNVMYWYQQKSSQAPKLLFHYYDKDFNNEADTPDNFQSRRPNTSFCFLDIRSPGLGDTAMYLCATSRGVGRGQNEQYFGPGTRLTVT.

This clonotype was picked up a small number of times. The chain combines TRBV12-3 or TRBV12-4 with TRBJ1-2; TRBD1 matches 7 bases. This CDR3 has 14 residues. With V trimmed by 6 bases and J by 8 bases, 12 bases remained unmatched. The CDR3 loop is CASSFSDRAEGYTF. The CDR3 bases are TGTGCCAGCAGCTTCTCCGACAGGGCGGAGGGCTACACCTTC.

This clonotype appeared many times. The V gene is TRBV12-3 or TRBV12-4, the J gene TRBJ1-5; 9 nucleotides agree with TRBD1. V dropped 5 bases and J dropped 1; count of bases not matched to a gene: 9. The CDR3 is 17 residues long. The CDR3 DNA reads TGTGCCAGCAGTACCGGGACAGGGAGTCGGAGCAATCAGCCCCAGCATTTT. Residues: CASSTGTGSRSNQPQHF.

The chain uses TRBV2 and TRBJ1-2; 7 bases align to TRBD1. V lost 9 bases to trimming and J lost 2 bases; unmatched junction nucleotides: 3. CDR3 length: 12 amino acids. Germline CDR1 is SNHLY and CDR2 is FYNNEI. The CDR3 protein is CASGTENYGYTF. Written as DNA, the CDR3 is TGTGCCAGTGGGACAGAGAACTATGGCTACACCTTC.

This clonotype was counted only a few times. The V and J genes are TRBV20-1 and TRBJ2-1, with TRBD2 matching 7 bases. Per germline, CDR1 DFQATT and CDR2 SNEGSKA (reference sequence). V was clipped by 1 base and J by 0 bases; unmatched bases: 6. This CDR3 is built from 16 residues. The CDR3 bases are TGCAGTGCTAGAGCAGCGGGGACCCGCTCCTACAATGAGCAGTTCTTC. Its protein is CSARAAGTRSYNEQFF.